This TCR beta chain was found in a study of T cells expressing NK-cell markers (dated by TCRdb to about 2020). For context, the study as a whole: About 8 donors provided sorted CD3+CD56+NKG2C+, CD3+CD56+NKG2C- and CD3+CD56-NKG2C+ T-cell subsets, whose TCR beta-chain repertoires were profiled. Among the eight sequenced donors, only one was HCMV-seronegative, while the other seven were HCMV-seropositive. The eight sequenced donors were randomly selected healthy volunteers, three men and five women. Sequencing of the libraries produced 2 x 150 bp reads on Illumina HiSeq 2000/2500, MiSeq or NextSeq.

Sequenced on an Illumina HiSeq 2000. TCR beta cDNA libraries were prepared using 5'RACE template switching, which introduced a universal primer site and unique molecular identifiers. Synthesis of cDNA was primed from the TCR beta constant segment and was followed by two consecutive PCR amplification steps. For the original study's pipeline: MIGEC handled demultiplexing of the reads and grouping by UMI, while MiTCR was used to assemble and quantify clonotypes. Only TCR cDNA sequences supported by at least two reads were kept to exclude erroneous sequences. Downstream repertoire analysis used the tcR package, and clonotypes were matched across fractions by CDR3 nucleotide sequence plus V segment. VDJmatch was used to annotate antigen specificity against VDJdb, with one amino acid substitution in CDR3 permitted. Reprocessed by TCRdb, the reads give a single entry per CDR3 protein sequence, without DNA. It is TCRdb's table, rather than the study itself, that gives the V and J calls and clone size. This sample's table contains 500,000 to 700,000 distinct CDR3 sequences. The leading ten clones occupy less than 4.5% of the sample.

The CDR3 measures 13 amino acids from cysteine to phenylalanine. The protein alone is recorded here. From a lookup of the germline V gene, CDR1 and CDR2 are KGHSH and LQKENI. HCMV-specific IgG was detected in serum with a commercial ELISA kit to determine HCMV serostatus. Peripheral blood mononuclear cells were isolated from blood by Ficoll density gradient centrifugation. Notes on this clonotype: Which antigen it targets is not known.

What the research found in general, with its limitations: Whether the expanded NKG2C-expressing T cell clones were specific for HCMV antigens was left unclear. In over 5 donors, the dominant CD3+CD56+NKG2C+ clonotypes were among the top 10 CD8+ clonotypes and accounted for roughly 1.0-8% of CD8+ T cells. Those dominant clonotypes were again the most abundant among CD3+CD56-NKG2C+ cells in a few donors, at about 25-65%.

The sample was blood T cells: a sorted CD56 or NKG2C T cell subset, CD4+ or CD8+ T cells, or bulk PBMC T cells (not recorded which). The source of this sequence is a man aged 18-30 years in good health. Donor details come from another sample of the same person, matched by shared clones. The V and J segments used are TRBV18 and TRBJ2-1. The CDR3 reads CASSSAVANEQFF.